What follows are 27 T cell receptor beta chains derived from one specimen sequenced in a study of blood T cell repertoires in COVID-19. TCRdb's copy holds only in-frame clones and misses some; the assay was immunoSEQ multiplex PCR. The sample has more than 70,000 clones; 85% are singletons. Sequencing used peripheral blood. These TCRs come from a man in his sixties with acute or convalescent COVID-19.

The CDR3 nucleotides read TGTGCCAGCGGCCATCCCCCGTACTACAATGAGCAGTTCTTC. This codes for CASGHPPYYNEQFF. This chain links TRBV6-5 with TRBJ2-1; D not certain. The CDR3 consists of 14 residues. Germline assignment: CDR1 MNHEY and CDR2 SVGAGI. V lost 8 bases and J 3 bases, leaving 14 bases between the germline ends.

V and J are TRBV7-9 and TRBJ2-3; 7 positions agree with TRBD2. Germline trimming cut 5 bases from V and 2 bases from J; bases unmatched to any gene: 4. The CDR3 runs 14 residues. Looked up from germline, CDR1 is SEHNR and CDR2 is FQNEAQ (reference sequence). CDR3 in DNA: TGTGCCAGCAGCCAAAGCGGGGACACAGATACGCAGTATTTT. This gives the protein CASSQSGDTDTQYF. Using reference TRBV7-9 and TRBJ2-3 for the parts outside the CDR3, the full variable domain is DTGVSQNPRHKITKRGQNVTFRCDPISEHNRLYWYRQTLGQGPEFLTYFQNEAQLEKSRLLSDRFSAERPKGSFSTLEIQRTEQGDSAMYLCASSQSGDTDTQYFGPGTRLTVL.

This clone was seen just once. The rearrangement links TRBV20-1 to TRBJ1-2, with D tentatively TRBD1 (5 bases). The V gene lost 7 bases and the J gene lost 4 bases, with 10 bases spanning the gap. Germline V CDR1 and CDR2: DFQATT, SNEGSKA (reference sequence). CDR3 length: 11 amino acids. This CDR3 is CSVQGFYGYTF. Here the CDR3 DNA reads TGCAGTGTTCAGGGCTTCTATGGCTACACCTTC.

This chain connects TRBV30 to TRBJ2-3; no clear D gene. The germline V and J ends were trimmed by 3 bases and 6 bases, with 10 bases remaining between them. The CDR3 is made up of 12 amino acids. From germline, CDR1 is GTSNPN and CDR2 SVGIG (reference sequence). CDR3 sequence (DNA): TGTGCCTGGAGGGCTGTTGGCGATACGCAGTATTTT. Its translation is CAWRAVGDTQYF.

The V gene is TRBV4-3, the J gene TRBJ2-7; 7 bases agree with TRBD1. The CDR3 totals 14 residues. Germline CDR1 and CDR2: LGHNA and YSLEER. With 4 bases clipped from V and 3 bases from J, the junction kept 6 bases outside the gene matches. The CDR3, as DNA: TGCGCCAGCAGCCTAGGACAGGCCAACTACGAGCAGTACTTC. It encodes CASSLGQANYEQYF.

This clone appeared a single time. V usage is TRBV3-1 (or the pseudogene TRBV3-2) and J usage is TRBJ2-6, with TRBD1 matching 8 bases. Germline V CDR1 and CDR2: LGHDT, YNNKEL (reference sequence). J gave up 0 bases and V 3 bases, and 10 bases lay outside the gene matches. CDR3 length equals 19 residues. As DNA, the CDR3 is TGTGCCAGCAGCCACCTGGACAGGGCACTTATCTCTGGGGCCAACGTCCTGACTTTC. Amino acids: CASSHLDRALISGANVLTF.

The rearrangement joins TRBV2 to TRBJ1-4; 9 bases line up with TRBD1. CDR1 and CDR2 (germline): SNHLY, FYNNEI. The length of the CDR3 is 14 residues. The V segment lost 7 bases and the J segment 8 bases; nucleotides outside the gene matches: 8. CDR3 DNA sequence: TGTGCCAGCACTATACAGGGGGCAGGGGAAAAACTGTTTTTT. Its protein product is CASTIQGAGEKLFF.

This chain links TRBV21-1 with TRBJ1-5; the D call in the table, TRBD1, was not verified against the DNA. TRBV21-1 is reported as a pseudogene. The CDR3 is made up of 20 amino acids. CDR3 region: CASSKDAGAGGKGSNQPQHF. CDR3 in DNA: TGTGCCAGCAGCAAAGATGCTGGAGCAGGGGGAAAGGGGAGCAATCAGCCCCAGCATTTT.

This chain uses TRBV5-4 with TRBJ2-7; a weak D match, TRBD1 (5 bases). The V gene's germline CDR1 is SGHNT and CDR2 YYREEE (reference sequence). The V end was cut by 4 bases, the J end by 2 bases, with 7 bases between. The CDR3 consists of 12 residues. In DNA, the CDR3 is TGTGCCAGCAGCGTACAGGCCTACGAGCAGTACTTC. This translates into CASSVQAYEQYF.

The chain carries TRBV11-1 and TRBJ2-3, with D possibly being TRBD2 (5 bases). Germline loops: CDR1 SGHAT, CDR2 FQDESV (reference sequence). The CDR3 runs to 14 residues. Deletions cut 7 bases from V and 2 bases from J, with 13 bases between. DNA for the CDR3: TGTGCCAGCATCCTTACGGGGATCACAGATACGCAGTATTTT. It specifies CASILTGITDTQYF. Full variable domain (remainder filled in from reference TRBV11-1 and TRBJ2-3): EAEVAQSPRYKITEKSQAVAFWCDPISGHATLYWYRQILGQGPELLVQFQDESVVDDSQLPKDRFSAERLKGVDSTLKIQPAELGDSAMYLCASILTGITDTQYFGPGTRLTVL.

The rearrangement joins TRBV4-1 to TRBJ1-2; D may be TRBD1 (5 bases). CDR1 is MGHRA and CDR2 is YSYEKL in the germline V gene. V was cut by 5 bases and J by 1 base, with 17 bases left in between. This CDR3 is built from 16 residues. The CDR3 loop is CASSSLGGRSNYGYTF. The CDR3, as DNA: TGCGCCAGCAGCTCCCTGGGGGGGAGGAGTAACTATGGCTACACCTTC.

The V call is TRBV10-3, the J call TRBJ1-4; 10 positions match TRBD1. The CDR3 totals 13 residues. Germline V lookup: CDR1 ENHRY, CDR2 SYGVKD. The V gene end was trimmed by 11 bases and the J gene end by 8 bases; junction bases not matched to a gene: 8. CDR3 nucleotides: TGTGCCGTACGACAGGGGGCGCGGGAAAAACTGTTTTTT. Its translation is CAVRQGAREKLFF.

CDR3 bases: TGTGCCAGCAGCCTCAGGACTAGCGGGGCCTACGAGCAGTACTTC. It encodes CASSLRTSGAYEQYF. The chain combines TRBV13 with TRBJ2-7; 12 bases match TRBD2. V shed 5 bases, J shed 2 bases, and the junction held 4 bases outside the gene matches. Germline CDR1 is PRHDT and CDR2 is FYEKMQ (reference sequence). The CDR3 is 15 amino acids.

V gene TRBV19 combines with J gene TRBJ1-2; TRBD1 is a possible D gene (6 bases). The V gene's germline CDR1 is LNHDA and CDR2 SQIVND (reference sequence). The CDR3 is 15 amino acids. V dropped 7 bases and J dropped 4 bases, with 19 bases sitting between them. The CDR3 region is CASTPTGTYGYGYTF. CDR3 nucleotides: TGTGCCAGTACTCCGACAGGAACCTATGGCTATGGCTACACCTTC.

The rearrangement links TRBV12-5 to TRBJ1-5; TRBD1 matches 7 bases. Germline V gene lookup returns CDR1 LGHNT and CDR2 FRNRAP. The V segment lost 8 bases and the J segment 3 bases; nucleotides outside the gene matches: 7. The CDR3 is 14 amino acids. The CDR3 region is CASRGPILNQPQHF. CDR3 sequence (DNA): TGTGCTAGTAGGGGGCCGATCCTCAATCAGCCCCAGCATTTT.

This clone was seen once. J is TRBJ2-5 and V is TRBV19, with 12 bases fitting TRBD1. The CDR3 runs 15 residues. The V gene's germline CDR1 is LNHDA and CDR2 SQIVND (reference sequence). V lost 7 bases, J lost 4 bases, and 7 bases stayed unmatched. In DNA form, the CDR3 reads TGTGCCAGTACCCGCCGGGACAGGGGGCGAGAGACCCAGTACTTC. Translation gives CASTRRDRGRETQYF.

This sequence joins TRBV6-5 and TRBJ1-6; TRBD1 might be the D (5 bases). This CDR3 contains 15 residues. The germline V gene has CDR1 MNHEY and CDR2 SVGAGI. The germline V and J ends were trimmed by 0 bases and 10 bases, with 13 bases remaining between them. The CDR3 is CASSYSGRGDSPLHF. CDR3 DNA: TGTGCCAGCAGTTACTCAGGACGGGGGGACTCACCCCTCCACTTT.

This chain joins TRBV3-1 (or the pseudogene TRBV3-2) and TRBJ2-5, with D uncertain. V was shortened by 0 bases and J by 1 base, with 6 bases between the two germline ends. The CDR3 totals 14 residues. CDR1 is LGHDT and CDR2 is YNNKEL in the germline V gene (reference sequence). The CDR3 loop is CASSQDLVQETQYF. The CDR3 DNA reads TGTGCCAGCAGCCAAGATCTCGTCCAAGAGACCCAGTACTTC.

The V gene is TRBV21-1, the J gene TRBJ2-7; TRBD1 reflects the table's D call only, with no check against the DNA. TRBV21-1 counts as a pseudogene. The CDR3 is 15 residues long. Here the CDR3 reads CASSKVGRQGYEQYF. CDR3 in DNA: TGTGCCAGCAGCAAAGTGGGGAGACAGGGCTACGAGCAGTACTTC.

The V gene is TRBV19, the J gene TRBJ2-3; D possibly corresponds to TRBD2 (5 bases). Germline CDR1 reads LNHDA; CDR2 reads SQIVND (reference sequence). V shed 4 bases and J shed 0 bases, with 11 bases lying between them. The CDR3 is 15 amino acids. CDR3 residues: CASSKRPDSTDTQYF. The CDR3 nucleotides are TGTGCCAGTAGTAAGCGGCCGGATAGCACAGATACGCAGTATTTT.

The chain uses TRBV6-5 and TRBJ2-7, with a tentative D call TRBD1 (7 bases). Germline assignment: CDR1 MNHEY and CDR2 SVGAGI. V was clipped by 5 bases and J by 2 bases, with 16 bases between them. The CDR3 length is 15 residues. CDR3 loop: CASSILGGQTYEQYF. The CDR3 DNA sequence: TGTGCCAGCAGTATCCTCGGGGGACAGACCTACGAGCAGTACTTC.

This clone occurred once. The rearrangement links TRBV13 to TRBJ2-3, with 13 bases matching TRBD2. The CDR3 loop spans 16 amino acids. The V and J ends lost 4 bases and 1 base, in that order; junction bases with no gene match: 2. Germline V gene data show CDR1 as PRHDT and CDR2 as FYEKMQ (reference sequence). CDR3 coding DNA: TGTGCCAGCAGCTCGACTAGCGGGGGGCGCACAGATACGCAGTATTTT. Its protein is CASSSTSGGRTDTQYF.

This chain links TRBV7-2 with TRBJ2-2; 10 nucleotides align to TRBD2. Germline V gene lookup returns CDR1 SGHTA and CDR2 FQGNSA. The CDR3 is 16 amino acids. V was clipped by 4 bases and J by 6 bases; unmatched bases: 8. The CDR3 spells CASSSLAGAIPGELFF. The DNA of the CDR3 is TGTGCCAGCAGCTCGCTAGCGGGGGCAATTCCCGGGGAGCTGTTTTTT. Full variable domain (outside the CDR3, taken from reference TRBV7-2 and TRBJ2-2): GAGVSQSPSNKVTEKGKDVELRCDPISGHTALYWYRQSLGQGLEFLIYFQGNSAPDKSGLPSDRFSAERTGGSVSTLTIQRTQQEDSAVYLCASSSLAGAIPGELFFGEGSRLTVL.

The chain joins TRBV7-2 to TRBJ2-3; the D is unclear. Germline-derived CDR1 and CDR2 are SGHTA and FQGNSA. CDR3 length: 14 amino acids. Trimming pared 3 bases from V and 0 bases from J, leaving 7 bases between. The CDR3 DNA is TGTGCCAGCAGCTTTGGCAGGAGCACAGATACGCAGTATTTT. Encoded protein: CASSFGRSTDTQYF.

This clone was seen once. This CDR3 reads CASSLGQGSSDTQYF. CDR3 nucleotides: TGCGCCAGCAGCTTGGGACAGGGTTCGTCAGATACGCAGTATTTT. The gene calls are TRBV5-1 and TRBJ2-3, with 7 bases matching TRBD1. Trimming removed 0 bases from V and 4 bases from J; junction bases left unmatched: 5. The V gene's germline CDR1 is SGHRS and CDR2 YFSETQ. The CDR3 has 15 residues.

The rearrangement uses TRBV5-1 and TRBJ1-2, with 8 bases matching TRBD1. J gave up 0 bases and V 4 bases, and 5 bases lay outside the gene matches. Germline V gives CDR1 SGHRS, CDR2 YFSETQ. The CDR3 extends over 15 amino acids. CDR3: CASSTQGASNYGYTF. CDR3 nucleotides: TGCGCCAGCAGCACGCAGGGGGCCTCTAACTATGGCTACACCTTC.

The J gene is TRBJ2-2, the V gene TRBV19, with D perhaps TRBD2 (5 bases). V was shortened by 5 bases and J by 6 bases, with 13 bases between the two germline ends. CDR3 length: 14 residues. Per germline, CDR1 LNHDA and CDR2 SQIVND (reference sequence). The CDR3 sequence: CASSFAVLAGELFF. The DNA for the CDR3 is TGTGCCAGTAGTTTCGCGGTACTAGCCGGGGAGCTGTTTTTT.